This TCR beta chain appears in the sequencing data of a study of CD8 T cells in ankylosing spondylitis. TCRdb itself ran the 5' RACE reads through MiXCR, one entry per CDR3 protein. The profile shows tens of thousands of distinct CDR3 sequences, 7.4% of them singletons. The study's findings and limits: Characteristic of ankylosing spondylitis blood, it appeared, was a TCR beta motif comprising roughly eight highly homologous variants. In reactive arthritis synovial fluid and blood, some motif variants had been reported before. Disease-linked clones bore a CD8+ phenotype, appearing relatively rarely in peripheral blood.

This CDR3 contains 13 residues. V lost 4 bases to trimming and J lost 9 bases, with 13 bases between them. The sample holds many counts of this clonotype. The antigen is not known. The chain carries TRBV12-3 or TRBV12-4 and TRBJ2-1; D may be TRBD1 (6 bases). This receptor was identified in a female donor with ankylosing spondylitis or in good health (not recorded which). Source material: blood, either unsorted or a sorted T cell fraction (not recorded which). This CDR3 is CASSSTGRGEQFF. CDR3 coding DNA: TGTGCCAGCAGTTCCACAGGGAGAGGTGAGCAGTTCTTC.